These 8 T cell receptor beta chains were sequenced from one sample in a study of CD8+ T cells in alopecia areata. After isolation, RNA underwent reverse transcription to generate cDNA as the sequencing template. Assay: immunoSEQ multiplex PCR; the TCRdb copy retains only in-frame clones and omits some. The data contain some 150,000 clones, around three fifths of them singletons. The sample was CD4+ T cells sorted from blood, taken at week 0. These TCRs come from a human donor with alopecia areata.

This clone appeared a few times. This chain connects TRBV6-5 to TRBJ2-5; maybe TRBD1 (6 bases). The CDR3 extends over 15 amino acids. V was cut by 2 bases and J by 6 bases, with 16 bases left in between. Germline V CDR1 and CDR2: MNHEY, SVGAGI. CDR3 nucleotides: TGTGCCAGCAGTTACGGGACAAACCCCCCGAAGACCCAGTACTTC. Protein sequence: CASSYGTNPPKTQYF.

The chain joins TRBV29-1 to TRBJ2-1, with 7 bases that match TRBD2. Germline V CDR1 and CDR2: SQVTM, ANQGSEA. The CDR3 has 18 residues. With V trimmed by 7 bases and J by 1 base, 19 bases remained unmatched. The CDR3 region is CSADGAGRGVQSYNEQFF. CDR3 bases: TGCAGCGCCGACGGGGCCGGTCGGGGGGTTCAATCCTACAATGAGCAGTTCTTC.

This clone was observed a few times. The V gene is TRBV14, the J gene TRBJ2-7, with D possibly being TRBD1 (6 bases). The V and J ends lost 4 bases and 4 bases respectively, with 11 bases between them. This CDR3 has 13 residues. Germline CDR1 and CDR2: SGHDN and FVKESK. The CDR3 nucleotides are TGTGCCAGCAGCCCGAGGGGGATATACGAGCAGTACTTC. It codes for CASSPRGIYEQYF.

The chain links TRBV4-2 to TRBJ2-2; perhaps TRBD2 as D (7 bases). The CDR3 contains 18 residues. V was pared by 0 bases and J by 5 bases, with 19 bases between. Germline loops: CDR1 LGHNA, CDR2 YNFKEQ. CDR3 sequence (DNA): TGTGCCAGCAGCCAAGATAATCGGGGGGCTAGGGTGACCGGGGAGCTGTTTTTT. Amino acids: CASSQDNRGARVTGELFF.

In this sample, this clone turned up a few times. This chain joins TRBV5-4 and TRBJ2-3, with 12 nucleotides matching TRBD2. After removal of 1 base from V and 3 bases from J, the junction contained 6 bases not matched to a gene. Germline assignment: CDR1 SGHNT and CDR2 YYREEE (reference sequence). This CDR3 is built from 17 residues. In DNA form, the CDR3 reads TGTGCCAGCAGCTTGAGGCTAGCGGGGGGGGCGACAGATACGCAGTATTTT. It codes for CASSLRLAGGATDTQYF.

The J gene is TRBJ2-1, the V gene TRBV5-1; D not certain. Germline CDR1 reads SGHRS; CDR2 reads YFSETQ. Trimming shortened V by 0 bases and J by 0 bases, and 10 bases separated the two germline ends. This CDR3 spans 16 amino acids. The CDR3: CASSLAQIFSYNEQFF. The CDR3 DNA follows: TGCGCCAGCAGCTTGGCTCAGATTTTCTCCTACAATGAGCAGTTCTTC.

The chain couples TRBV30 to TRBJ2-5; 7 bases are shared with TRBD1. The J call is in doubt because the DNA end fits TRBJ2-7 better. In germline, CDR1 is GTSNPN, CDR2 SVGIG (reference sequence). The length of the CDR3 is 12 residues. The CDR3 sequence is CAWSRDRDEQYF. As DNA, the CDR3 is TGTGCCTGGAGTCGTGACAGGGACGAGCAGTACTTC.

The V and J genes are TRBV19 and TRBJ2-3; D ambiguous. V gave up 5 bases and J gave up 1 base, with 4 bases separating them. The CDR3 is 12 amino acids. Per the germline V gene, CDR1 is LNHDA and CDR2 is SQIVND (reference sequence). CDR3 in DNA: TGTGCCAGTAGTTTCGGCACAGATACGCAGTATTTT. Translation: CASSFGTDTQYF.